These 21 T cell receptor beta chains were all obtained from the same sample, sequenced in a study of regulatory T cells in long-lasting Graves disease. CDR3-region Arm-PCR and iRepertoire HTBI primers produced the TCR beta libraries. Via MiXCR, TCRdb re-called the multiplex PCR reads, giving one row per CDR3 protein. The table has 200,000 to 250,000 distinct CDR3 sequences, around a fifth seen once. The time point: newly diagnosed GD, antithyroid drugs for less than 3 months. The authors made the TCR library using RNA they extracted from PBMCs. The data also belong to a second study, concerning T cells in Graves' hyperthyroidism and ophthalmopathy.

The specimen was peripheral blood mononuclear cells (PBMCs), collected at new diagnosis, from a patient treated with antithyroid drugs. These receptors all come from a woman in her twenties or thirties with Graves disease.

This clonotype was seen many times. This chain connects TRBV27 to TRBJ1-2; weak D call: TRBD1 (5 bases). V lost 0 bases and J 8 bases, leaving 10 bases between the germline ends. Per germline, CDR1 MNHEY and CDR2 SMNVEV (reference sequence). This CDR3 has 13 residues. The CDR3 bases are TGTGCCAGCAGTTTATCGTGGGGCTCCGGCTACACCTTC. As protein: CASSLSWGSGYTF.

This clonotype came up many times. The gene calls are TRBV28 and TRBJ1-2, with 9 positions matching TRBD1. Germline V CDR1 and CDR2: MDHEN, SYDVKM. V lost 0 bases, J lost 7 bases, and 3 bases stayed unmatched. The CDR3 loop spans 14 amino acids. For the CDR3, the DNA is TGTGCCAGCAGTTTATGGACAGGGGGAGGTGGCTACACCTTC. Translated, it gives CASSLWTGGGGYTF.

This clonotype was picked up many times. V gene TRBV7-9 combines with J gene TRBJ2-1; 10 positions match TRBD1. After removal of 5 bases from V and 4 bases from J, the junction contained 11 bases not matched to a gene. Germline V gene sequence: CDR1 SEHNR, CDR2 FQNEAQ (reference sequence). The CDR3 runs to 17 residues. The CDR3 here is CASSPKGWDRGYNEQFF. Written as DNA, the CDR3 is TGTGCCAGCAGCCCCAAGGGCTGGGACAGGGGATACAATGAGCAGTTCTTC.

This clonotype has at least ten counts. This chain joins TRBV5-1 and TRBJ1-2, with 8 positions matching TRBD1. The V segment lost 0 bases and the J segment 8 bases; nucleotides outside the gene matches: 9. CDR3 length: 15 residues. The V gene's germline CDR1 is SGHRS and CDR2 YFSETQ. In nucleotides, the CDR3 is TGCGCCAGCAGCTTGGGATGGGGACAGGACCCGGGCTACACCTTC. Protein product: CASSLGWGQDPGYTF.

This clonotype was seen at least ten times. Here the CDR3 reads CASSLTAGINQPQHF. The CDR3 coding sequence is TGTGCCAGCAGCTTAACGGCAGGGATCAATCAGCCCCAGCATTTT. The rearrangement uses TRBV7-9 and TRBJ1-5; possibly TRBD1 for D (5 bases). The CDR3 sequence is 15 residues long. Germline V gives CDR1 SEHNR, CDR2 FQNEAQ (reference sequence). With 2 bases removed from V and 3 bases from J, the gap between germline ends came to 11 bases.

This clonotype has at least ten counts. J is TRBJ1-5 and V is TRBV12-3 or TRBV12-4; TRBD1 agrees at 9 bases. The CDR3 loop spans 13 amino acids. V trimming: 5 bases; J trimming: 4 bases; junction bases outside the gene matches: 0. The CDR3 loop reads CASSGTGNQPQHF. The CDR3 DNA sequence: TGTGCCAGCAGTGGGACAGGGAATCAGCCCCAGCATTTT.

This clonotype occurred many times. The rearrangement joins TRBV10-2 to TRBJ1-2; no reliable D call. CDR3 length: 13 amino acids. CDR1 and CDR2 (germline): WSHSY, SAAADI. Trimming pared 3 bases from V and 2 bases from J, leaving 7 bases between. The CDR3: CASSDGQNYGYTF. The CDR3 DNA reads TGCGCCAGCAGTGACGGGCAGAACTATGGCTACACCTTC.

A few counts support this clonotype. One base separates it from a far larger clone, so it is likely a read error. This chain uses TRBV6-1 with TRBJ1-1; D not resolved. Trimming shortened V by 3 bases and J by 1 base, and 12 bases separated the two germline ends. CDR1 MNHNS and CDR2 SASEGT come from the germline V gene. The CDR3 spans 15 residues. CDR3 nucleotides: TGTGCCAGCAGTGACGCTGGGGTCTCGAACACTGAAGCTTTCTTT. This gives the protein CASSDAGVSNTEAFF.

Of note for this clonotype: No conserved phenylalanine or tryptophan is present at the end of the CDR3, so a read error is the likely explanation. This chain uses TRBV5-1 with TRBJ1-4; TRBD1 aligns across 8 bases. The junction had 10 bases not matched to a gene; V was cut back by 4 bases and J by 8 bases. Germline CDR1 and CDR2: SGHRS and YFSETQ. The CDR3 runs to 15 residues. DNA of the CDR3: TGCGCCAGCAGCCCTACAGGGGGAATCGGGGAAAAACTGTTTCTT. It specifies CASSPTGGIGEKLFL.

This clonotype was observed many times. The chain's CDR3 is CSAASVTTNTEAFF. For the CDR3, the DNA is TGCAGTGCGGCCTCGGTCACAACGAACACTGAAGCTTTCTTT. V usage is TRBV20-1 and J usage is TRBJ1-1; D is unresolved. CDR1 is DFQATT and CDR2 is SNEGSKA in the germline V gene (reference sequence). The CDR3 length is 14 residues. V was shortened by 6 bases and J by 1 base, with 15 bases between the two germline ends.

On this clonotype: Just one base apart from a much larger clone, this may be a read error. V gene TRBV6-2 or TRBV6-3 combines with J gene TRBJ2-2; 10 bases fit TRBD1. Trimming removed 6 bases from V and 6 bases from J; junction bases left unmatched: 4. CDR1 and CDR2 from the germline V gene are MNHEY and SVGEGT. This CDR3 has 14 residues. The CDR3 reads CASRETGGAGELFF. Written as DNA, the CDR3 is TGTGCCAGCAGAGAGACAGGGGGCGCCGGGGAGCTGTTTTTT.

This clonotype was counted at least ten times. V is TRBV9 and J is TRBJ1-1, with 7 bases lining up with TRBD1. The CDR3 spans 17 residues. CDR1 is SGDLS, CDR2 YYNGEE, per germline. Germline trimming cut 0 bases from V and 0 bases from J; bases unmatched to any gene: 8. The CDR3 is CASSVESPGQMNTEAFF. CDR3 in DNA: TGTGCCAGCAGCGTAGAGTCCCCGGGACAGATGAACACTGAAGCTTTCTTT.

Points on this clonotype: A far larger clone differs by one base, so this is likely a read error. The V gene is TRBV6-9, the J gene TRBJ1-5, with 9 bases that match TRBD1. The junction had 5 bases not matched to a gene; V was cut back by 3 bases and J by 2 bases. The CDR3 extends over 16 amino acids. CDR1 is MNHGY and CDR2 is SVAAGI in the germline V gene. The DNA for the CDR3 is TGTGCCAGCAGTTACCCCCGGACAGGGGGCAATCAGCCCCAGCATTTT. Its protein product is CASSYPRTGGNQPQHF.

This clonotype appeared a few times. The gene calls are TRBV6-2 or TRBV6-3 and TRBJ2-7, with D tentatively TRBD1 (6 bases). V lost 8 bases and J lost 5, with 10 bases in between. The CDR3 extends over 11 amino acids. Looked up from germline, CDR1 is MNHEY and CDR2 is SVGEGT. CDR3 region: CASQGFDEQYF. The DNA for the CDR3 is TGTGCCAGCCAGGGGTTCGACGAGCAGTACTTC.

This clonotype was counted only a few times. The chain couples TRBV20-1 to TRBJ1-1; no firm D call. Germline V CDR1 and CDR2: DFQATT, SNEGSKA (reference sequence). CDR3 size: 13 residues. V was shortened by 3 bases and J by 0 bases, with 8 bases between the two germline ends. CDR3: CSARRDLNTEAFF. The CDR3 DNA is TGCAGTGCTAGGAGGGATTTGAACACTGAAGCTTTCTTT.

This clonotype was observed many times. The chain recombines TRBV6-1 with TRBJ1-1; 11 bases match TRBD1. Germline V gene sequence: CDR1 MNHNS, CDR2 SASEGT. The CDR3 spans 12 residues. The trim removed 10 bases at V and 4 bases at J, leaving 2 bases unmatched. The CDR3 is CATGTGGTEAFF. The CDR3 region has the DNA TGTGCCACCGGGACAGGGGGCACTGAAGCTTTCTTT.

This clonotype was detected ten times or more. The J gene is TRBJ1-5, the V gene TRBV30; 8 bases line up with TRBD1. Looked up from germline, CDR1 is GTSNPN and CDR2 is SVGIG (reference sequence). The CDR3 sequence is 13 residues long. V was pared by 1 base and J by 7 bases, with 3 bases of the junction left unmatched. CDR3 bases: TGTGCCTGGAGTGAGGACAGGGCGCAGCCCCAGCATTTT. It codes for CAWSEDRAQPQHF.

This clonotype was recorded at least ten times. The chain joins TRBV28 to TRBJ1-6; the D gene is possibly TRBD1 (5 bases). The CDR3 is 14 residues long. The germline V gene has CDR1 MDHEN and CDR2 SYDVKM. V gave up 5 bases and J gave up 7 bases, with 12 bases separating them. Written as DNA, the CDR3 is TGTGCCAGCAGTGAGGGGATTCACAATTCACCCCTCCACTTT. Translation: CASSEGIHNSPLHF.

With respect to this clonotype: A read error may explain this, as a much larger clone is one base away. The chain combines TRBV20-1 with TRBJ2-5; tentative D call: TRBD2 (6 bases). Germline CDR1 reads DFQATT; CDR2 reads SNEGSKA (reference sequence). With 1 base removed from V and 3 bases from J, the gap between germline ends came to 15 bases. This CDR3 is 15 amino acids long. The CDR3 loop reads CSARVVGSPEETQYF. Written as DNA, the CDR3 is TGCAGTGCTAGAGTAGTCGGGAGTCCCGAAGAGACCCAGTACTTC.

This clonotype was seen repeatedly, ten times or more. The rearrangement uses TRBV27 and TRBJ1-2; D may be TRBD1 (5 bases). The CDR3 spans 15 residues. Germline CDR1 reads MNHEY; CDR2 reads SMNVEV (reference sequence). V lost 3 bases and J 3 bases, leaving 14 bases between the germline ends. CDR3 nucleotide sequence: TGTGCCAGCAGTTTGGCTGACGGGGGATACTATGGCTACACCTTC. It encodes CASSLADGGYYGYTF.

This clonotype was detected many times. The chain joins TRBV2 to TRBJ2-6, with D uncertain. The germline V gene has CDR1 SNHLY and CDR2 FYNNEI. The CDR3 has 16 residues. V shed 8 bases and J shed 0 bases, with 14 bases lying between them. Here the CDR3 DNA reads TGTGCCAGCGGCTCGGGCCTAAACTCTGGGGCCAACGTCCTGACTTTC. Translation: CASGSGLNSGANVLTF. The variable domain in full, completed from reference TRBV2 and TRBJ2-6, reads EPEVTQTPSHQVTQMGQEVILRCVPISNHLYFYWYRQILGQKVEFLVSFYNNEISEKSEIFDDQFSVERPDGSNFTLKIRSTKLEDSAMYFCASGSGLNSGANVLTFGAGSRLTVL.